This entry concerns a single T cell receptor beta chain. These data come from a study of blood T cell repertoires in COVID-19. For the study at large: The cDNA or gDNA used as material had been derived from T cells, B-cell-depleted T cells, or PBMCs.

Trimming removed 0 bases at V and 4 bases at J, with 14 bases between. CDR1 and CDR2 from the germline V gene are SGHDT and YYEEEE. This CDR3 has 15 amino acids. How the authors handled the data: Reference gene primer amplification yielded estimated nucleated cell counts. Method: immunoSEQ multiplex PCR; TCRdb's copy keeps in-frame clones and lacks some. The DNA was the basis for D and trimming; V, J and clone size are from that table. The top ten hold 7.5% to 9% of the sample, which has under 75,000 clones, 80% to 90% seen once. The sequenced sample was peripheral blood. This rearrangement joins TRBV5-6 to TRBJ2-7, with a weak D call TRBD1 (5 bases). The receptor was derived from a man aged 45-65 years with active COVID-19. As DNA, the CDR3 is TGTGCCAGCAGCTTGGGGGGCGGTTTCGGATACGAGCAGTACTTC. Translation gives CASSLGGGFGYEQYF. Based on the CDR3 plus reference TRBV5-6 and TRBJ2-7, the full variable domain is DAGVTQSPTHLIKTRGQQVTLRCSPKSGHDTVSWYQQALGQGPQFIFQYYEEEERQRGNFPDRFSGHQFPNYSSELNVNALLLGDSALYLCASSLGGGFGYEQYFGPGTRLTVT.